This TCR beta chain was identified during a study of spatial heterogeneity in lung cancer. Study overall: More than 70 TRACERx patients with early, untreated non-small cell lung cancer donated samples. The follow-up PBMC samples were sequenced whenever they were available. The median time to follow-up was around two years after resection. Alpha-chain sequences were consistently detected less often than beta-chain sequences. Study-wide points: Compared with follow-up, resection was when ubiquitous expanded tumor TCRs appeared in blood more.

Sample time point: blood at routine non-recurrence follow-up after resection. Researchers sequenced whole RNA taken from tumor, nontumor lung or frozen PBMC without sorting. About this clonotype: Its antigen remains unknown.

TCRdb passed the 5' RACE reads through MiXCR, listing each CDR3 protein once. The repertoire has 45,000 to 65,000 distinct CDR3 sequences, roughly 8.1% of them found once; the top ten carry less than 45%. Sequenced here: PBMCs, sampled at follow-up. The origin of this receptor is a female donor with early-stage non-small cell lung cancer.

CDR3 nucleotide sequence: TGCGCCAGCAAATTGAGGACAGAAAACAATGAGCAGTTCTTC. Translated: CASKLRTENNEQFF. J is TRBJ2-1 and V is TRBV5-1, with a weak D call TRBD1 (6 bases). The CDR3 runs 14 residues. Germline V gives CDR1 SGHRS, CDR2 YFSETQ. V gave up 6 bases and J gave up 5 bases, with 15 bases separating them.